Shown below are 8 T cell receptor beta chains from a single sample sequenced in a study of CD8 T cells in ankylosing spondylitis. TCRdb recomputed calls from the 5' RACE reads with MiXCR, one row per CDR3 protein. This table has just over 300,000 distinct CDR3 sequences, less than 25% appearing once. Sequenced: blood, either unsorted or a sorted T cell fraction (not recorded which). The receptors stem from a female donor with ankylosing spondylitis or in good health (not recorded which).

The chain has TRBV29-1 and TRBJ1-2; tentative D call: TRBD1 (6 bases). Trimming pared 3 bases from V and 5 bases from J, leaving 13 bases between. From germline, CDR1 is SQVTM and CDR2 ANQGSEA. The CDR3 covers 13 residues. The CDR3 DNA is TGCAGCGTTGAGGGGACACCCGGTTATGGCTACACCTTC. Translation gives CSVEGTPGYGYTF.

The DNA for the CDR3 is TGTGCCAGCAGCTTAGTCAGGGAAGATACGCAGTATTTT. It encodes CASSLVREDTQYF. This chain uses TRBV11-2 with TRBJ2-3; D is possibly TRBD1 (5 bases). The CDR3 has 13 amino acids. V gave up 1 base and J gave up 5 bases, with 7 bases separating them. Germline CDR1 is SGHAT and CDR2 is FQNNGV.

V gene TRBV2 combines with J gene TRBJ1-2, with TRBD1 matching 8 bases. The ends lost 6 bases at V and 8 bases at J; junction bases unmatched: 8. The CDR3 spans 13 residues. Germline CDR1 SNHLY, CDR2 FYNNEI. This CDR3 is CASSPQGVGGYTF. For the CDR3, the DNA is TGTGCCAGCAGCCCACAGGGGGTTGGGGGCTACACCTTC.

V is TRBV12-3 or TRBV12-4 and J is TRBJ1-2; 8 positions match TRBD1. V shed 6 bases, J shed 5 bases, and the junction held 11 bases outside the gene matches. CDR3 length equals 15 residues. CDR3 coding DNA: TGTGCCAGCAGAACTACGGACAGGGAGGGTTATGGCTACACCTTC. This encodes CASRTTDREGYGYTF.

This clonotype was observed a handful of times. The V and J genes are TRBV7-2 and TRBJ2-1; D remains unclear. The CDR3 contains 11 residues. Trimming cost V 5 bases and J 15 bases, with 14 bases left between them. CDR1 SGHTA and CDR2 FQGNSA come from the germline V gene. The CDR3 DNA is TGTGCCAGCAGCGCGTACCGGGCTCCGTTCTTC. This gives the protein CASSAYRAPFF.

This clonotype was counted between two and nine times. The J gene is TRBJ2-4, the V gene TRBV20-1; D call uncertain. This CDR3 spans 13 amino acids. Trimming took off 1 base at V and 4 bases at J, with 8 bases between the two ends. Germline V lookup: CDR1 DFQATT, CDR2 SNEGSKA (reference sequence). In DNA form, the CDR3 reads TGCAGTGCTAGAGTTAACTTAAAAAACATTCAGTACTTC. Encoded protein: CSARVNLKNIQYF.

CDR3 sequence reads: CASTYDGNYGYTF. CDR3 nucleotides: TGTGCCAGCACCTATGACGGTAACTATGGCTACACCTTC. The chain recombines TRBV12-3 or TRBV12-4 with TRBJ1-2; no clear D gene. This CDR3 comprises 13 residues. V dropped 7 bases and J dropped 1 base, with 10 bases sitting between them.

This clonotype occurred a few times. The chain couples TRBV5-6 to TRBJ2-3; TRBD2 matches at 8 bases. The CDR3 sequence is 14 residues long. Looked up from germline, CDR1 is SGHDT and CDR2 is YYEEEE. The V and J ends lost 4 bases and 1 base, in that order; junction bases with no gene match: 2. CDR3 protein: CASSAAGGTDTQYF. CDR3 nucleotides: TGTGCCAGCAGCGCAGCGGGGGGCACAGATACGCAGTATTTT. Complete variable domain (other parts from reference TRBV5-6 and TRBJ2-3): DAGVTQSPTHLIKTRGQQVTLRCSPKSGHDTVSWYQQALGQGPQFIFQYYEEEERQRGNFPDRFSGHQFPNYSSELNVNALLLGDSALYLCASSAAGGTDTQYFGPGTRLTVL.